This T cell receptor (beta chain) was recorded in a study of blood T cell repertoires in COVID-19. Profiled with immunoSEQ multiplex PCR; TCRdb holds only in-frame clones, not every one. The table shows about 200,000 clones, with approximately 85% occurring only once. V was cut by 2 bases and J by 11 bases, with 12 bases left in between. The CDR3 has 12 amino acids. Germline assignment: CDR1 SGHRS and CDR2 YFSETQ. The sequence was collected from a woman between 65 and 79 years old with COVID-19, enrolled during active disease. The chain has TRBV5-1 and TRBJ2-3; D is perhaps TRBD1 (7 bases). What was sequenced was peripheral blood. The CDR3 nucleotides read TGCGCCAGCAGCTTAGGGGGGACAGAGCAGTATTTT. It specifies CASSLGGTEQYF.